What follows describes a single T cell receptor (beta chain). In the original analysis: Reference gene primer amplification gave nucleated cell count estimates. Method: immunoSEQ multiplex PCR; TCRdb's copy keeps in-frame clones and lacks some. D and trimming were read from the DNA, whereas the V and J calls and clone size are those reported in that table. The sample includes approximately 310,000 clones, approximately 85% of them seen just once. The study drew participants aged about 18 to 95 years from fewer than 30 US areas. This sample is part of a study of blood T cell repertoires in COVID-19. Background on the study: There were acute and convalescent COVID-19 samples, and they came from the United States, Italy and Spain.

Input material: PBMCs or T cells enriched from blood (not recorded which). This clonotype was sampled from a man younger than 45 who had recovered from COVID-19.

Here the CDR3 reads CASSIGGGEQYF. In DNA, the CDR3 is TGTGCCAGTAGTATAGGGGGAGGCGAGCAGTACTTC. The chain recombines TRBV19 with TRBJ2-7, with D possibly being TRBD2 (6 bases). The CDR3 runs to 12 residues. Trimming removed 1 base from V and 6 bases from J, with 7 bases in between. The germline CDR1 and CDR2 sequences are LNHDA and SQIVND (reference sequence). The full variable domain, in which reference TRBV19 and TRBJ2-7 provide the parts outside the CDR3, is DGGITQSPKYLFRKEGQNVTLSCEQNLNHDAMYWYRQDPGQGLRLIYYSQIVNDFQKGDIAEGYSVSREKKESFPLTVTSAQKNPTAFYLCASSIGGGEQYFGPGTRLTVT.